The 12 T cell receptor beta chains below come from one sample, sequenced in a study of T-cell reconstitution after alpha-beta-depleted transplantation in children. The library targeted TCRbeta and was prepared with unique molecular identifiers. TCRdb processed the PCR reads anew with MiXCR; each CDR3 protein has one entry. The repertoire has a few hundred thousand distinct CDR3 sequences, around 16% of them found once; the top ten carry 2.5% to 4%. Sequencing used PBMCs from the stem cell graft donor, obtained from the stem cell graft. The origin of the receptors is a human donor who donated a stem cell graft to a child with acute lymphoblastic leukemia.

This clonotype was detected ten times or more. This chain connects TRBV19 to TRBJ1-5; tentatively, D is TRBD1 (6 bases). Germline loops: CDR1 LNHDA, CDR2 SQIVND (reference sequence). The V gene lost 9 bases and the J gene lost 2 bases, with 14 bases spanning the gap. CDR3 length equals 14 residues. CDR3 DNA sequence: TGTGCCAGCAACAGGGTGTCTGGCAATCAGCCCCAGCATTTT. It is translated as CASNRVSGNQPQHF.

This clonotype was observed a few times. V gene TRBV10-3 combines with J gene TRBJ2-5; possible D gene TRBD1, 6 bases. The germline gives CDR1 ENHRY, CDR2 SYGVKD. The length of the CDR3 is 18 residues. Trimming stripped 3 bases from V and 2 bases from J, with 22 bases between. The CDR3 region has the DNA TGTGCCATCAGTGAACCCCGAGTACAGGGCCGGGGTCAAGAGACCCAGTACTTC. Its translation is CAISEPRVQGRGQETQYF.

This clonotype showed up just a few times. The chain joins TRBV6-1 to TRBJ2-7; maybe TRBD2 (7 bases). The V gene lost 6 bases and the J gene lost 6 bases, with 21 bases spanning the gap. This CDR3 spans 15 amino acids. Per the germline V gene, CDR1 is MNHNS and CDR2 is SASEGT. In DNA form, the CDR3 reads TGTGCCAGCAGCGACCCGGGAGGTCGAGGGGGCGAGCAGTACTTC. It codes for CASSDPGGRGGEQYF.

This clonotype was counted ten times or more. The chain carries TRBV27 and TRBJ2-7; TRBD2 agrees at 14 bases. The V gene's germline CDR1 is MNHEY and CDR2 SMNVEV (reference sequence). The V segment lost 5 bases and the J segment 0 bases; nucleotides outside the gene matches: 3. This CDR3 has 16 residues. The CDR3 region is CASSPGTSGSSYEQYF. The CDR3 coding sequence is TGTGCCAGCAGTCCAGGGACTAGCGGGAGCTCCTACGAGCAGTACTTC.

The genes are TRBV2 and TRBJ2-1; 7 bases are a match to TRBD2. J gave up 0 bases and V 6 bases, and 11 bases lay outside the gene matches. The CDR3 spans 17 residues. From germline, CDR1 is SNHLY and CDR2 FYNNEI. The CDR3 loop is CASRGASGGSSYNEQFF. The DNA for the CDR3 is TGTGCCAGCAGAGGGGCTAGCGGAGGGAGCTCCTACAATGAGCAGTTCTTC.

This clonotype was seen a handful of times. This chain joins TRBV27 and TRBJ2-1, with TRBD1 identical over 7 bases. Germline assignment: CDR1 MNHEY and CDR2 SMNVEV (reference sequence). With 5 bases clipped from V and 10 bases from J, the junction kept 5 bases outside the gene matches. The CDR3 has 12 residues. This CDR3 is CASSETGNEQFF. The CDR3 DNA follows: TGTGCCAGCAGTGAGACAGGGAACGAGCAGTTCTTC.

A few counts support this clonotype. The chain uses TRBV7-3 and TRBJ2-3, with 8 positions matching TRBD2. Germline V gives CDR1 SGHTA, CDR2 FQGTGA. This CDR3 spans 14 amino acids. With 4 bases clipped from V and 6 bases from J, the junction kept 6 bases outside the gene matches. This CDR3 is CASSSSGSGDTQYF. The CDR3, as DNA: TGTGCCAGCAGCTCGAGCGGGAGTGGCGATACGCAGTATTTT.

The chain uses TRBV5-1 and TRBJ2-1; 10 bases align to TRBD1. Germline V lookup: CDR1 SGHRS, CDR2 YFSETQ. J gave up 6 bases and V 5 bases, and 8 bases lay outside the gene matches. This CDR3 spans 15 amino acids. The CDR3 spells CASRYDRGLFNEQFF. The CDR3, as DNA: TGCGCCAGCAGGTACGACAGGGGGCTGTTCAATGAGCAGTTCTTC.

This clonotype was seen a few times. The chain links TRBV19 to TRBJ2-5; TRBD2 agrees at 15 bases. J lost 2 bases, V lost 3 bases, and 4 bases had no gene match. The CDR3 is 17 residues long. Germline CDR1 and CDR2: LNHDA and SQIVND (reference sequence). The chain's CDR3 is CASSMAGTSGRQETQYF. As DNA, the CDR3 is TGTGCCAGTAGTATGGCCGGGACTAGCGGGAGGCAAGAGACCCAGTACTTC.

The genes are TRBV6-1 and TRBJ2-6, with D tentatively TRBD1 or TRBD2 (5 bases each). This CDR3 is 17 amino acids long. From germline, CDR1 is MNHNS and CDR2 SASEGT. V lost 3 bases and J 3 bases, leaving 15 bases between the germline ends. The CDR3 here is CASSEGGGRVGANVLTF. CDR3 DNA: TGTGCCAGCAGTGAGGGTGGGGGAAGAGTTGGGGCCAACGTCCTGACTTTC.

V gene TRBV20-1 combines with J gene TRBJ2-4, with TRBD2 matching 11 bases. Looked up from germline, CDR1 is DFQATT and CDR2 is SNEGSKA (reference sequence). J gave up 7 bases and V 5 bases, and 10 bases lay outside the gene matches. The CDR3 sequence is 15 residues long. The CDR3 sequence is CSAFSGRAGWNIQYF. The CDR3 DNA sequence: TGCAGTGCTTTTAGCGGGAGGGCCGGTTGGAACATTCAGTACTTC.

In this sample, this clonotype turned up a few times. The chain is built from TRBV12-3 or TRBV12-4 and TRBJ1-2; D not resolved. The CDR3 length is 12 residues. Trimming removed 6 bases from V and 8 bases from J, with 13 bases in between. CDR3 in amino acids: CASREAFRGYTF. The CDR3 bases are TGTGCCAGCAGGGAGGCTTTTCGGGGCTACACCTTC.